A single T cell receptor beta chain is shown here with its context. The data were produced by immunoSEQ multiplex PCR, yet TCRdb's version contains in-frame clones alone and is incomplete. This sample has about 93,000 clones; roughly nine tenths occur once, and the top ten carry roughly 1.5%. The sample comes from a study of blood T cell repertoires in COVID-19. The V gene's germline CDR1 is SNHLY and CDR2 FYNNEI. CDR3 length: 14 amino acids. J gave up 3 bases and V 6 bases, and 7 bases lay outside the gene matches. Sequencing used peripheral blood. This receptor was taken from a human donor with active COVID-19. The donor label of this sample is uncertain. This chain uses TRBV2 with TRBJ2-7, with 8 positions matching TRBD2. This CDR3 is CASRAAGANYEQYF. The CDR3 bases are TGTGCCAGCAGAGCAGCGGGGGCTAACTACGAGCAGTACTTC.